The 21 T cell receptor beta chains presented below share a single source sample, sequenced in a study of cytomegalovirus exposure and HLA in healthy donors. A multiplex PCR was run with 60 Vbeta primers and 13 Jbeta primers. Assay used: immunoSEQ multiplex PCR; TCRdb lists only in-frame clones, some missing. The sample carries approximately 90,000 clones, roughly 74% recorded once. Sequencing input: PBMCs. The receptor set was obtained from a man between 40 and 49 years old in good health and CMV-seronegative.

A word on this clone: Additional DNA sequences in this sample encode the identical CDR3. This chain uses TRBV30 with TRBJ2-7, with TRBD1 identical over 7 bases. Looked up from germline, CDR1 is GTSNPN and CDR2 is SVGIG (reference sequence). The CDR3 loop spans 14 amino acids. Unmatched junction bases numbered 3, after V lost 0 bases and J lost 1 base. The CDR3 is CAWSVSGGSYEQYF. The CDR3 coding sequence is TGTGCCTGGAGTGTGTCAGGGGGTTCCTACGAGCAGTACTTC.

The rearrangement joins TRBV29-1 to TRBJ2-7, with D maybe TRBD2 (6 bases). This CDR3 is 13 amino acids long. The V and J ends lost 4 bases and 4 bases respectively, with 14 bases between them. Germline assignment: CDR1 SQVTM and CDR2 ANQGSEA. The CDR3 DNA reads as TGCAGCGTTGGTGGACTGAGCGGGTACGAGCAGTACTTC. It encodes CSVGGLSGYEQYF.

This clone was counted between two and nine times. The junction differs from germline at one of its ends, possibly a read error. The chain links TRBV4-2 to TRBJ2-2; 10 bases line up with TRBD2. CDR3 length: 19 amino acids. Germline CDR1 is LGHNA and CDR2 is YNFKEQ. CDR3 bases: TGTGCCAGCATCCAAGGTTCCGCTAGCGGGGGCCTGAACACCGGGGAGCTGTTTTTT. This codes for CASIQGSASGGLNTGELFF.

The table lists this clone with a few counts. The rearrangement joins TRBV5-1 to TRBJ1-4; a possible D gene is TRBD1 (6 bases). This CDR3 has 14 residues. Looked up from germline, CDR1 is SGHRS and CDR2 is YFSETQ. Trimming took 5 bases from V and 1 from J, leaving 9 bases between them. CDR3 residues: CASRQGITNEKLFF. DNA of the CDR3: TGCGCCAGCAGGCAGGGGATAACTAATGAAAAACTGTTTTTT.

This sequence joins TRBV7-9 and TRBJ2-1; TRBD1 agrees at 7 bases. J gave up 3 bases and V 1 base, and 6 bases lay outside the gene matches. The germline V gene encodes CDR1 SEHNR and CDR2 FQNEAQ (reference sequence). CDR3 length: 16 amino acids. The CDR3 spells CASSLGTGQNYNEQFF. The CDR3 bases are TGTGCCAGCAGCTTAGGAACGGGACAGAACTACAATGAGCAGTTCTTC.

The chain joins TRBV7-8 to TRBJ1-4; D remains unclear. The CDR3 is 14 residues long. V was cut by 1 base and J by 8 bases, with 11 bases left in between. The germline gives CDR1 SGHVS, CDR2 FQNEAQ. This CDR3 reads CASSLVARGEKLFF. The DNA of the CDR3 is TGTGCCAGCAGCTTAGTGGCGAGAGGGGAAAAACTGTTTTTT.

CDR3 sequence: CASSGGTSGVNEQFF. The CDR3 DNA follows: TGTGCCAGCAGCGGCGGGACTAGCGGGGTAAATGAGCAGTTCTTC. The chain has TRBV9 and TRBJ2-1; 13 bases align to TRBD2. Trimming at V came to 3 bases and at J to 7 bases, leaving 4 bases not matched to a gene. CDR1 SGDLS and CDR2 YYNGEE come from the germline V gene. This CDR3 contains 15 residues.

The V call is TRBV28, the J call TRBJ2-7; 11 bases map to TRBD2. The germline gives CDR1 MDHEN, CDR2 SYDVKM. The CDR3 length is 15 residues. Trimming took 5 bases from V and 0 from J; bases not matched to a gene: 3. Here the CDR3 DNA reads TGTGCCAGCAGTCTAGCGGGAGGTAGCTCCTACGAGCAGTACTTC. It is translated as CASSLAGGSSYEQYF.

V gene TRBV5-1 combines with J gene TRBJ1-1; TRBD1 matches at 8 bases. With 3 bases clipped from V and 4 bases from J, the junction kept 8 bases outside the gene matches. The CDR3 is 15 residues long. CDR1 is SGHRS and CDR2 is YFSETQ in the germline V gene. In nucleotides, the CDR3 is TGCGCCAGCAGCTCCTCCGGACAGGGCGGCACTGAAGCTTTCTTT. It yields the protein CASSSSGQGGTEAFF.

The V call is TRBV7-6, the J call TRBJ1-1, with unresolved D. The ends were cut back, 1 base at V and 1 base at J, with 4 bases in the middle. Germline CDR1 SGHVS, CDR2 FNYEAQ. The CDR3 spans 13 residues. The CDR3 here is CASSLDQNTEAFF. The CDR3, as DNA: TGTGCCAGCAGCTTAGATCAGAACACTGAAGCTTTCTTT.

The J gene is TRBJ1-1, the V gene TRBV15, with D perhaps TRBD1 (5 bases). Per germline, CDR1 LNHNV and CDR2 YYDKDF (reference sequence). CDR3 size: 15 residues. Trimming took off 4 bases at V and 7 bases at J, with 19 bases between the two ends. CDR3 residues: CATSTPRGGLGEAFF. CDR3 in DNA: TGTGCCACCAGCACCCCCCGCGGGGGTCTGGGTGAAGCTTTCTTT.

The chain links TRBV30 to TRBJ2-3, with 9 bases that match TRBD2. CDR1 and CDR2 from the germline V gene are GTSNPN and SVGIG (reference sequence). The CDR3 contains 15 residues. The J segment lost 6 bases and the V segment lost 5 bases, leaving 12 bases of the junction unmatched. The CDR3 spells CAWFRLAERGDTQYF. Here the CDR3 DNA reads TGTGCCTGGTTCCGACTAGCGGAGCGAGGGGATACGCAGTATTTT.

The chain carries TRBV10-3 and TRBJ1-2; TRBD1 matches at 12 bases. The CDR3 is 16 residues long. Germline V CDR1 and CDR2: ENHRY, SYGVKD. Unmatched junction bases numbered 8, after V lost 6 bases and J lost 3 bases. This CDR3 is CAIRRGQGAYDYGYTF. Here the CDR3 DNA reads TGTGCCATCAGAAGGGGACAGGGGGCATATGACTATGGCTACACCTTC.

The chain combines TRBV4-2 with TRBJ1-1; D is undetermined. The CDR3 length is 15 residues. Germline lookup yields CDR1 LGHNA and CDR2 YNFKEQ. The V end lost 1 base, the J end lost 2 bases, and 11 bases lay between the germline ends. CDR3 coding DNA: TGTGCCAGCAGCCAAGGAAGGGCGGGAAACACTGAAGCTTTCTTT. It specifies CASSQGRAGNTEAFF.

V and J are TRBV9 and TRBJ2-7; 16 positions agree with TRBD2. The CDR3 covers 17 residues. Germline V gene lookup returns CDR1 SGDLS and CDR2 YYNGEE. With V trimmed by 3 bases and J by 2 bases, 5 bases remained unmatched. In DNA form, the CDR3 reads TGTGCCAGCAGCGCGGGGACTAGCGGGAGGGGCGCCTACGAGCAGTACTTC. Translated, it gives CASSAGTSGRGAYEQYF.

The rearrangement joins TRBV6-1 to TRBJ1-5, with 11 bases that match TRBD1. The CDR3 has 15 residues. Germline V gene sequence: CDR1 MNHNS, CDR2 SASEGT. With V trimmed by 5 bases and J by 4 bases, 4 bases remained unmatched. The CDR3 region is CASSSGTGGNQPQHF. CDR3 bases: TGTGCCAGCAGTTCCGGGACAGGGGGTAATCAGCCCCAGCATTTT.

V and J are TRBV30 and TRBJ1-5; TRBD1 might be the D (5 bases). In germline, CDR1 is GTSNPN, CDR2 SVGIG (reference sequence). CDR3 length equals 13 residues. Trimming pared 2 bases from V and 7 bases from J, leaving 12 bases between. The CDR3 DNA follows: TGTGCCTGGAGTAGAGGGACTGACCAGCCCCAGCATTTT. Translating gives CAWSRGTDQPQHF. The whole variable domain, filled in from reference TRBV30 and TRBJ1-5, reads SQTIHQWPATLVQPVGSPLSLECTVEGTSNPNLYWYRQAAGRGLQLLFYSVGIGQISSEVPQNLSASRPQDRQFILSSKKLLLSDSGFYLCAWSRGTDQPQHFGDGTRLSIL.

This clone came up once. The CDR3 reads CSGVSQVRHEQFF. As DNA, the CDR3 is TGCAGCGGGGTCTCCCAGGTGCGCCATGAGCAGTTCTTC. V and J are TRBV29-1 and TRBJ2-1, with no clear D. Germline assignment: CDR1 SQVTM and CDR2 ANQGSEA. This CDR3 region has 13 residues. V was clipped by 7 bases and J by 8 bases, with 18 bases between them.

V and J are TRBV30 and TRBJ2-5; 8 bases align to TRBD2. Unmatched junction bases numbered 1, after V lost 2 bases and J lost 2 bases. CDR1 GTSNPN and CDR2 SVGIG come from the germline V gene (reference sequence). The CDR3 is 13 residues long. The CDR3, as DNA: TGTGCCTGGAGTCCGGGGGGGCAAGAGACCCAGTACTTC. Residues: CAWSPGGQETQYF.

The V gene is TRBV5-8, the J gene TRBJ2-1, with TRBD2 identical over 10 bases. Germline V gene sequence: CDR1 SGHTS, CDR2 YDEGEE. V trimming: 0 bases; J trimming: 2 bases; junction bases outside the gene matches: 2. The CDR3 loop spans 16 amino acids. The CDR3 here is CASSLGSGGAYNEQFF. CDR3 DNA sequence: TGTGCCAGCAGCTTGGGCAGCGGGGGGGCCTACAATGAGCAGTTCTTC.

This clone occurred a few times. J is TRBJ1-1 and V is TRBV10-1, with D unclear. V lost 3 bases, J lost 5 bases, and 7 bases lay in between. Germline values: CDR1 WNHNN, CDR2 SYGVQD (reference sequence). This CDR3 region has 12 residues. The CDR3 bases are TGCGCCAGCAGTGATGGCGGGACTGAAGCTTTCTTT. Translation: CASSDGGTEAFF.